This TCR beta chain came from a study of early T cells in non-severe SARS-CoV-2 infection. Study at large: The input, bulk RNA from unsorted whole blood, was sequenced, and chains were unpaired.

TCRdb used MiXCR to reprocess the 5' RACE reads, holding one entry per CDR3 protein. The table shows some 88,000 distinct CDR3 sequences, with 16% occurring only once. Trimming left V 5 bases short and J 3 bases short, with 13 bases between. CDR3 length: 14 residues. The source material was whole blood, sampled at baseline. The V gene is TRBV12-3 or TRBV12-4, the J gene TRBJ1-2; the D gene is possibly TRBD1 (5 bases). This clonotype originated in an adult who was a healthcare worker with PCR-confirmed SARS-CoV-2 infection or an uninfected control (not recorded which). In nucleotides, the CDR3 is TGTGCCAGCAGTCCAAGACAGCTCCACTATGGCTACACCTTC. It is translated as CASSPRQLHYGYTF.